Described below is a single T cell receptor beta chain sequence and its context. This clonotype was counted many times. The antigen this receptor binds is unknown. No per-base quality is available; no much larger clone lies one base away. Any patient with an uncontrolled infection, another autoimmune disease, pregnancy or lactation was excluded. Clinical symptoms, serum thyroxine and TRAb, thyroid ultrasound, and orbital computed tomography formed the basis for the diagnoses. Trizol reagent was used to extract total RNA, and RNA quality was then checked on an Agilent 2100 Bioanalyzer. This entry is derived from a study of T cells in Graves' hyperthyroidism and ophthalmopathy (dated by TCRdb to between 2017 and 2020). About the study as a whole: To identify distinguishing TCR V-J signatures, a discovery cohort of about 95 patients was used, comprising roughly 45 with Graves' ophthalmopathy and some 60 with stable Graves' hyperthyroidism. After sampling, hyperthyroidism patients received methimazole starting at 30 mg daily, and ophthalmopathy patients received high-dose intravenous methylprednisolone. Thyroid tissue and blood T-cell repertoires from roughly six Graves' hyperthyroidism patients were also compared in the study. The paper reports TCR Vbeta CDR3 sequencing of over 120 peripheral blood samples: under 45 ophthalmopathy, under 80 hyperthyroidism and approximately 17 progressor patients. Whether ophthalmopathy could be predicted prospectively was tested in an independent validation cohort made up of 18 to 20 hyperthyroidism patients plus 17 patients who later progressed to ophthalmopathy. The approximately 97 discovery patients were randomly divided into training and test sets at a 7:3 ratio.

Amplification of TCR beta CDR3 regions was carried out from RNA transcripts. A first-round RT-PCR of the TCR CDR3 used the HTBI primer set with the Qiagen OneStep RT-PCR kit. The libraries were constructed in a second round of multiplex PCR and then size-selected and purified. Paired-end sequencing of the libraries was performed with 100 bp reads on an Illumina HiSeq2000. As for the authors' bioinformatics: SOAPnuke was used to process the raw data, throwing out any read that contained adapters or uncalled bases, had a mean Phred below 15, or lacked an exact constant-primer or identifier match. High-quality paired reads were merged using COPE v1.2.5, and each unique nucleotide sequence was defined as a clonotype. MiTCR v1.1 was used to align the clonotypes against IMGT TRBV, TRBD and TRBJ reference segments. Analysis was restricted to V-J combinations with a frequency above 0.0001, which covered 98% to 99.2% of repertoires. A TCS score was defined as the ratio of F50 (clonal expansion) to E x V (chaos), with BLOSUM62-based TCRdist applied between CDR3 peptides within each V-J. Welch's t-statistics and random forest reduced fewer than 550 V-J features to 13, which were used in a naive Bayes classifier (R e1071). Thyroid-blood repertoire similarity was quantified with the Morisita-Horn index. The public sequencing data were trimmed at Q25 with fastp and processed into clonotypes with MiXCR by TCRdb, which kept only in-frame beta chains. Under each unique CDR3 protein, matching rows form one entry showing the most common genes and DNA. The V and J calls follow TCRdb's processing rather than the paper's. This sample lists hundreds of thousands of distinct CDR3 sequences; less than 45% were detected once. Clones ranked in the top ten supply 7% to 7.5% of the sample.

Study-wide findings and limitations: In validation, the model predicted progression to ophthalmopathy a median of about 5.9 months before onset, with approximately 71% sensitivity and 72.22% specificity. No statistical method was used to set the sample size in advance, and investigators knew the group allocation. Most expanded thyroid clonotypes (frequency above 0.001) were also detected in blood, a finding suggesting that blood repertoires may reflect thyroid immune responses. In cross-validation, a model built on a 13 V-J signature told ophthalmopathy apart from stable hyperthyroidism with 87.88% sensitivity and approximately 81% specificity, and in testing the same model reached 80%/75%.

Sequencing input: peripheral blood or thyroid tissue (not recorded which). This clonotype originated in an adult man with Graves' disease, either hyperthyroidism or ophthalmopathy (not recorded which).

CDR3 region: CSVRDPGQGAYEQYF. In nucleotide form, the sequence is TGCAGCGTTAGGGATCCGGGACAGGGAGCCTACGAGCAGTACTTC. The chain is encoded by TRBV29-1 joined to TRBJ2-7, and 9 junctional nucleotides match TRBD1. CDR1 and CDR2 are drawn from the germline V gene: SQVTM, ANQGSEA. V trim: 5 bases; J trim: 2 bases; unmatched bases: 10. Spanning cysteine to phenylalanine, the CDR3 consists of 15 amino acids. The retained sequence is limited to the CDR3, 45 bases, with the frame set at the first base.